These T cell receptor beta chains were read from a single sample in a study of cytomegalovirus exposure and HLA in healthy donors. Here immunoSEQ multiplex PCR was the method, and the copy in TCRdb shows in-frame clones only, minus some. The sample records some 180,000 clones, around 75% being singletons. The sequencing sample was made of PBMCs. The receptors stem from a male donor in good health and CMV-seronegative. Both conserved end residues are part of each CDR3. The D gene is left open where the match is weak. Some rows mark clone size as missing; the rest say once, few, many or name a class of expanded clone.

CASSFRGQGYNEQFF	TGTGCCAGCAGTTTTAGGGGACAGGGGTATAATGAGCAGTTCTTC	15	TRBD1	TRBJ2-1	TRBV28	-
CASSSGTSGGHPTDTQYF	TGTGCCAGCAGCTCCGGGACTAGCGGGGGGCATCCCACAGATACGCAGTATTTT	18	TRBD2	TRBJ2-3	TRBV7-7	-
CATSRPRGQGGTDTQYF	TGTGCCACCAGCAGACCCCGAGGGCAGGGAGGAACAGATACGCAGTATTTT	17	-	TRBJ2-3	TRBV15	-
CAWKILGQGSGNTIYF	TGTGCCTGGAAGATCCTAGGACAGGGAAGTGGAAACACCATATATTTT	16	TRBD1	TRBJ1-3	TRBV30	-
CASSELATHFGQFF	TGTGCCAGCTCAGAACTAGCGACCCATTTTGGGCAGTTCTTC	14	TRBD2	TRBJ2-1	TRBV18	-
CAWRDRATGANVLTF	TGTGCCTGGAGGGACAGGGCCACTGGGGCCAACGTCCTGACTTTC	15	TRBD1	TRBJ2-6	TRBV30	-
CAWGDLTNPYEQYF	TGTGCCTGGGGGGACTTAACCAACCCCTACGAGCAGTACTTC	14	-	TRBJ2-7	TRBV30	-
CASSLQGGNQPQHF	TGTGCCAGCAGTCTACAGGGGGGCAATCAGCCCCAGCATTTT	14	TRBD1	TRBJ1-5	TRBV6-5	-
CASSSKRGESYEQYF	TGTGCCAGCAGCTCCAAGCGGGGGGAATCCTACGAGCAGTACTTC	15	TRBD2	TRBJ2-7	TRBV5-4	few
CASSLGLAGGLQDNEQFF	TGTGCCAGCAGCCTCGGACTAGCGGGAGGCCTCCAAGACAATGAGCAGTTCTTC	18	TRBD2	TRBJ2-1	TRBV11-3	-
CASSLEGDQPQHF	TGTGCCAGCAGCTTGGAGGGTGATCAGCCCCAGCATTTT	13	-	TRBJ1-5	TRBV7-9	few
CSSSPRSGLVSEQFF	TGTTCCAGCAGCCCAAGGTCGGGACTAGTAAGTGAGCAGTTCTTC	15	TRBD2	TRBJ2-1	TRBV7-9	-
CASSAATGGPYNEQFF	TGTGCCAGCAGCGCAGCGACAGGGGGTCCCTACAATGAGCAGTTCTTC	16	TRBD1	TRBJ2-1	TRBV9	-
CATSRTVTGELFF	TGTGCCACCAGCAGGACAGTAACCGGGGAGCTGTTTTTT	13	-	TRBJ2-2	TRBV15	once
CASSQTGAVNTEAFF	TGTGCCAGCAGCCAGACAGGGGCGGTGAACACTGAAGCTTTCTTT	15	TRBD1	TRBJ1-1	TRBV9	once
CASTPSRGSSYNEQFF	TGTGCCAGCACCCCGTCAAGGGGCAGCTCCTACAATGAGCAGTTCTTC	16	-	TRBJ2-1	TRBV7-8	few
CASRPFGGSGNTIYF	TGCGCCAGCCGCCCCTTCGGGGGATCTGGAAACACCATATATTTT	15	-	TRBJ1-3	TRBV4-1	-
CASSPANTGELFF	TGTGCCAGCAGCCCAGCGAACACCGGGGAGCTGTTTTTT	13	-	TRBJ2-2	TRBV9	-
CASSSRQQLYTEAFF	TGTGCCAGCAGTTCACGACAGCAATTGTACACTGAAGCTTTCTTT	15	-	TRBJ1-1	TRBV28	-
CASGYTEYNEQFF	TGTGCCAGCGGATATACAGAATACAATGAGCAGTTCTTC	13	-	TRBJ2-1	TRBV27	-
CASSGQGTDTQYF	TGTGCCAGTAGTGGACAGGGGACAGATACGCAGTATTTT	13	TRBD1	TRBJ2-3	TRBV19	-
CAMGTGKSQPQHF	TGTGCCATGGGGACAGGGAAAAGTCAGCCCCAGCATTTT	13	TRBD1	TRBJ1-5	TRBV10-3	-
CASSLVGGEETQYF	TGCGCCAGCAGCTTGGTAGGGGGGGAAGAGACCCAGTACTTC	14	-	TRBJ2-5	TRBV5-1	-
CASSISRGGNQPQHF	TGTGCCAGTAGTATAAGTCGGGGTGGCAATCAGCCCCAGCATTTT	15	-	TRBJ1-5	TRBV19	-
CAWSVGGGRLTGELFF	TGTGCCTGGAGTGTCGGGGGAGGAAGGCTAACCGGGGAGCTGTTTTTT	16	-	TRBJ2-2	TRBV30	once
CASSQVRDSYQPQHF	TGCGCCAGCAGCCAAGTACGGGACAGCTATCAGCCCCAGCATTTT	15	TRBD1	TRBJ1-5	TRBV4-3	-
CASNKGQEDTQYF	TGTGCCAGTAATAAGGGGCAGGAAGATACGCAGTATTTT	13	-	TRBJ2-3	TRBV19	-
CASSGHRGGDQPQHF	TGTGCCAGTAGTGGACACAGGGGGGGCGATCAGCCCCAGCATTTT	15	TRBD1	TRBJ1-5	TRBV19	few
CASSLIGSGNTIYF	TGTGCCAGCAGCTTAATCGGGTCTGGAAACACCATATATTTT	14	-	TRBJ1-3	TRBV7-9	-
CASSAGTGGFNNSPLHF	TGCGCCAGCAGCGCCGGGACAGGGGGCTTCAATAATTCACCCCTCCACTTT	17	TRBD1	TRBJ1-6	TRBV5-1	-
CASSNLGLAGHPNEQFF	TGTGCCAGCAGCAACCTCGGACTAGCGGGGCACCCCAATGAGCAGTTCTTC	17	TRBD2	TRBJ2-1	TRBV28	-
CASNLLAGGDNEQFF	TGTGCCAGCAACTTACTAGCGGGAGGGGACAATGAGCAGTTCTTC	15	TRBD2	TRBJ2-1	TRBV2	-
CARPTDRGDPSSGNTIYF	TGTGCCAGACCGACGGACAGGGGCGATCCCAGCTCTGGAAACACCATATATTTT	18	-	TRBJ1-3	TRBV7-5	-
CASTKRGGGQPQHF	TGTGCCAGCACCAAAAGGGGTGGTGGTCAGCCCCAGCATTTT	14	-	TRBJ1-5	TRBV6-5	-
CASSYHIAGSTDTQYF	TGTGCCAGCAGTTACCATATCGCAGGTAGCACAGATACGCAGTATTTT	16	-	TRBJ2-3	TRBV6-5	once
CASSLDLADYNEQFF	TGTGCCAGCAGCTTAGATCTAGCGGATTACAATGAGCAGTTCTTC	15	TRBD2	TRBJ2-1	TRBV11-3	-
CAWSWGEVPYEQYF	TGTGCCTGGAGCTGGGGGGAGGTTCCCTACGAGCAGTACTTC	14	-	TRBJ2-7	TRBV30	once
CASSTPGGREQHF	TGTGCCAGCAGTACGCCGGGTGGGAGGGAACAGCATTTT	13	-	TRBJ1-5	TRBV6-5	-
CASSPRDIIPLDEQYF	TGCGCCAGCAGCCCCAGAGACATCATCCCGCTGGACGAGCAGTACTTC	16	-	TRBJ2-7	TRBV4-1	-
CASSTPGGVRYGYTF	TGTGCCAGCAGCACCCCGGGGGGGGTTCGCTACGGCTACACCTTC	15	-	TRBJ1-2	TRBV28	-
CAWSPNWGLRDRYSNQPQHF	TGTGCCTGGAGTCCCAACTGGGGACTGCGAGACAGATATAGCAATCAGCCCCAGCATTTT	20	-	TRBJ1-5	TRBV30	-
CALGGADTQYF	TGTGCCTTAGGGGGGGCAGATACGCAGTATTTT	11	-	TRBJ2-3	TRBV30	-
CASSEATGFSYEQYF	TGTGCCAGCAGTGAAGCGACAGGGTTTTCCTACGAGCAGTACTTC	15	TRBD1	TRBJ2-7	TRBV2	-